This T cell receptor (beta chain) was profiled in a study of T cell responses to AZD1222 COVID-19 vaccine. Whole-study results and caveats: Spike-specific TCR breadth and depth both grew after two AZD1222 doses. Only a handful of people who got AZD1222 tested seropositive at baseline.

As for this clone: Its target is not known.

Profiled with immunoSEQ multiplex PCR; TCRdb holds only in-frame clones, not every one. Of 80,000 or so clones in the sample, about 85% were seen once. Germline values: CDR1 SGHNT, CDR2 YYREEE (reference sequence). The V and J ends lost 3 bases and 8 bases respectively, with 14 bases between them. The CDR3 has 13 amino acids. This sample comprised peripheral blood, obtained on day 0 of AZD1222 vaccination. The V and J genes are TRBV5-4 and TRBJ1-2, with TRBD1 as a possible D gene (6 bases). The clonotype originates from an adult in good health. CDR3 bases: TGTGCCAGCAGCTCCGGGGGCGTCTTGGGCTACACCTTC. This sequence encodes CASSSGGVLGYTF. The complete variable domain, with remaining parts taken from reference TRBV5-4 and TRBJ1-2, reads ETGVTQSPTHLIKTRGQQVTLRCSSQSGHNTVSWYQQALGQGPQFIFQYYREEENGRGNFPPRFSGLQFPNYSSELNVNALELDDSALYLCASSSGGVLGYTFGSGTRLTVV.